This TCR beta chain was found in a study of blood T cell repertoires in COVID-19. V lost 1 base and J lost 5, with 11 bases in between. The germline V gene encodes CDR1 SGHTA and CDR2 FQGNSA. This CDR3 is 14 amino acids long. Authors' analysis steps: Reference gene primer amplification gave nucleated cell count estimates. Sequenced by immunoSEQ multiplex PCR; TCRdb stores in-frame clones only, minus some. V, J and clone size are those of that table, while D and trimming were read from the DNA. The table records about 86,000 clones, about 89% of them present only once. The chain links TRBV7-2 to TRBJ1-1; D ambiguous. Sequencing was carried out using PBMCs or T cells enriched from blood (not recorded which). This receptor was taken from a woman aged 45-65 years with acute COVID-19. The CDR3, as DNA: TGTGCCAGCAGCTTAGAATCTTTTTTTACTGAAGCTTTCTTT. This codes for CASSLESFFTEAFF.